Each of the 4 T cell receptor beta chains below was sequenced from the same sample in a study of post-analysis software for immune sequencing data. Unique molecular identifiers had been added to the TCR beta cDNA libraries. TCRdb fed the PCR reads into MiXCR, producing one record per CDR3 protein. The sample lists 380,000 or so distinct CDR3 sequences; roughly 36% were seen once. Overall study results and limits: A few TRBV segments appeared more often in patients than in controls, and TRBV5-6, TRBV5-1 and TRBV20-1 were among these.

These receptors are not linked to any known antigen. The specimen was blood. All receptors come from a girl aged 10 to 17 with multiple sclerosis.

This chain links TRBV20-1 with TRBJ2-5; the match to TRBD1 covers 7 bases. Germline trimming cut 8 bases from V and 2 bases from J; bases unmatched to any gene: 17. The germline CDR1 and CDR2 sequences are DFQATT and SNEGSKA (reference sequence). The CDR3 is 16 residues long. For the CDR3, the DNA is TGCAGTCCTTCCGGGTCCAATCCGGGACAGCAAGAGACCCAGTACTTC. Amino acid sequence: CSPSGSNPGQQETQYF.

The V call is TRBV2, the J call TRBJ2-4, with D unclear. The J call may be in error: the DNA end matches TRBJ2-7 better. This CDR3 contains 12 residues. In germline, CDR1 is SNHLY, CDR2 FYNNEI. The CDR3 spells CASILNFYEQYF. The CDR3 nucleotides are TGTGCCAGCATATTGAATTTCTACGAGCAGTACTTC.

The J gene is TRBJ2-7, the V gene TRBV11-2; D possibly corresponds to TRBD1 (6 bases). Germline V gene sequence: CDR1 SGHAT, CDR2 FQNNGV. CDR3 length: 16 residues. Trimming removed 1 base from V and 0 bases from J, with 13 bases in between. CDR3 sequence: CASSLVGAESSYEQYF. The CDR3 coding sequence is TGTGCCAGCAGCTTAGTGGGGGCCGAGAGCTCCTACGAGCAGTACTTC.

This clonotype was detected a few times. CDR3 protein: CASSLLTDSYEQYF. CDR3 nucleotide sequence: TGTGCCAGCAGCTTACTAACGGACTCCTACGAGCAGTACTTC. V is TRBV7-8 and J is TRBJ2-7; unclear D gene. Germline loops: CDR1 SGHVS, CDR2 FQNEAQ. The CDR3 is made up of 14 amino acids. Trimming left V 2 bases short and J 0 bases short, with 8 bases between.